This TCR beta chain was found in a study of shared T cell receptors in the human thymus. J gave up 1 base and V 4 bases, and 9 bases lay outside the gene matches. CDR3 size: 16 residues. CDR1 and CDR2 (germline): SGHDT, YYEEEE. Assay used: immunoSEQ multiplex PCR; TCRdb lists only in-frame clones, some missing. The sample records 600,000 to 900,000 clones, 70% to 90% being singletons. These data also featured in a second study, about human thymus T cells.

This receptor was obtained from a girl less than two years old with a congenital heart defect. The V gene is TRBV5-6, the J gene TRBJ1-1, with TRBD1 identical over 8 bases. The sample was thymocytes. CDR3 sequence: CASSPGKTGENTEAFF. The CDR3 region has the DNA TGTGCCAGCAGCCCGGGAAAGACAGGGGAGAACACTGAAGCTTTCTTT.